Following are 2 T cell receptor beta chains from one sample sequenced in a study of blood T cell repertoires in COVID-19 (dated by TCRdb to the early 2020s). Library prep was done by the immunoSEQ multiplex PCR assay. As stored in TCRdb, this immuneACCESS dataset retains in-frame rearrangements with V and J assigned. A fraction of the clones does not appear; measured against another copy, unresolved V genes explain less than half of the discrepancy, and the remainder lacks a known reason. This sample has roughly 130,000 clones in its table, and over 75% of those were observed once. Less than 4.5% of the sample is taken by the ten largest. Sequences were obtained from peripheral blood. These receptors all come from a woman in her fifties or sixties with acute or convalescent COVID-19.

The CDR3 DNA sequence: TGTGCCAGCAGCCGTACAGGGATATATAGTTTTGGTGAAAAACTGTTTTTT. It is translated as CASSRTGIYSFGEKLFF. The chain links TRBV5-6 to TRBJ1-4; D perhaps matches TRBD1 (6 bases). Germline CDR1 is SGHDT and CDR2 is YYEEEE. Deletions cut 4 bases from V and 7 bases from J, with 23 bases between. This CDR3 has 17 residues.

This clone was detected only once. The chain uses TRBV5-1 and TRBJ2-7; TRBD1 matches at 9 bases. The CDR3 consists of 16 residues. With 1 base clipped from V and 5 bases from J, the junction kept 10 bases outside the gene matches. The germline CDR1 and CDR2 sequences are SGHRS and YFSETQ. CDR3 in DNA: TGCGCCAGCAGCTTGCGAGCCGGGACAGGGTCTCACGAGCAGTACTTC. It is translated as CASSLRAGTGSHEQYF.